The sequence of this T cell receptor beta chain was determined in a study of cytomegalovirus exposure and HLA in healthy donors. Study results and caveats: In vitro checks showed that a few CMV-associated chains really do target CMV antigens.

It was healthy bone marrow donors who served as donors. Germline-derived CDR1 and CDR2 are SEHNR and FQNEAQ (reference sequence). The V and J ends lost 6 bases and 10 bases respectively, with 10 bases between them. This CDR3 region has 11 residues. This clone occurred once. The antigen remains undetermined. The PCR contained 60 Vbeta and 13 Jbeta primers. The method was immunoSEQ multiplex PCR; TCRdb's version includes in-frame clones alone and lacks a portion of them. The table has over 150,000 clones, 80% to 85% seen once. The genes are TRBV7-9 and TRBJ2-1; no clear D. The sample taken for sequencing was PBMCs. This sequence originates from a boy aged 2 to 10 in good health and CMV-seronegative. The CDR3 sequence is CASRGSREQFF. CDR3 nucleotides: TGTGCCAGCAGGGGTTCTAGGGAGCAGTTCTTC.